This T cell receptor beta chain was captured by sequencing in a study of T cells after posttransplantation cyclophosphamide. This clone was counted a few times. Antigen specificity is unknown. Data came from immunoSEQ multiplex PCR; TCRdb stores just in-frame clones and leaves some out. The sample counts about 44,000 clones, none seen once; the ten largest own less than 2.5%. Trimming left V 0 bases short and J 1 base short, with 14 bases between. The germline V gene encodes CDR1 SGHRS and CDR2 YFSETQ. This CDR3 comprises 17 residues. This related bone marrow graft donor gave peripheral blood on the day of marrow donation. Notes on the study in general: Later post-transplant blood repertoires were often dominated by donor CD8+ memory clones.

The V gene is TRBV5-1, the J gene TRBJ1-3; no clear D. The sequenced sample consisted of PBMCs. The origin of this receptor is a man aged 40-55 years in good health, CMV-negative, and a related stem cell transplant donor. CDR3 amino acids: CASSLGAGAQSGNTIYF. The CDR3 coding sequence is TGCGCCAGCAGCTTGGGGGCAGGCGCTCAGTCTGGAAACACCATATATTTT.